This T cell receptor beta chain is from a study of sequential checkpoint blockade in melanoma. At the level of the study: TCRbeta immunosequencing was performed on DNA from around 96 pretreatment melanoma tumor samples.

TCRdb's copy holds only in-frame clones and misses some; the assay was immunoSEQ multiplex PCR. The top ten hold more than 6.5% of the sample, which has roughly 20,000 clones, around 25% seen once. J was trimmed by 5 bases and V by 1 base; bases with no gene match: 5. Germline CDR1 reads SGHRS; CDR2 reads YFSETQ. The CDR3 sequence is 16 residues long. Treatment described: randomized to nivolumab then ipilimumab (arm A) or the reverse (arm B). V usage is TRBV5-1 and J usage is TRBJ2-5, with 13 bases identical to TRBD2. The specimen was tumor tissue (inferred from file names), collected from a patient given nivolumab and ipilimumab in sequence. This TCR came from a human donor with melanoma. The CDR3 nucleotides read TGCGCCAGCAGCTTGTCTCCGACTAGCGGGAGGGAGACCCAGTACTTC. Protein sequence: CASSLSPTSGRETQYF.